This T cell receptor beta chain is drawn from a study of TIL therapy for anti-PD-1-resistant metastatic lung cancer. Overall study context: Most patients had lung adenocarcinoma. Whole-study findings and limits: The baseline peripheral repertoire was partially replaced by infused TIL clonotypes that later decayed.

Time point here: pre-treatment sample, taken before nivolumab and TIL therapy. Stage 4 NSCLC adults joined between October 2017 and January 2020. About this clone: The antigen is not known.

The germline CDR1 and CDR2 sequences are SGHVS and FNYEAQ. With 5 bases clipped from V and 2 bases from J, the junction kept 3 bases outside the gene matches. CDR3 length equals 14 residues. The libraries were made with immunoSEQ v3. Sequencing was performed with immunoSEQ multiplex PCR; in TCRdb, only in-frame clones are kept and a portion is missing. This sample yields approximately 50,000 clones, of which 81% are seen a single time; just under 3% belongs to the top ten. The receptor was isolated from a person aged 25-85 years with non-small cell lung cancer. The rearrangement joins TRBV7-6 to TRBJ2-7, with 10 bases matching TRBD1. Sample: blood, taken at baseline. Here the CDR3 reads CASSPTGGAYEQYF. In nucleotides, the CDR3 is TGTGCCAGCAGCCCGACAGGGGGCGCCTACGAGCAGTACTTC.